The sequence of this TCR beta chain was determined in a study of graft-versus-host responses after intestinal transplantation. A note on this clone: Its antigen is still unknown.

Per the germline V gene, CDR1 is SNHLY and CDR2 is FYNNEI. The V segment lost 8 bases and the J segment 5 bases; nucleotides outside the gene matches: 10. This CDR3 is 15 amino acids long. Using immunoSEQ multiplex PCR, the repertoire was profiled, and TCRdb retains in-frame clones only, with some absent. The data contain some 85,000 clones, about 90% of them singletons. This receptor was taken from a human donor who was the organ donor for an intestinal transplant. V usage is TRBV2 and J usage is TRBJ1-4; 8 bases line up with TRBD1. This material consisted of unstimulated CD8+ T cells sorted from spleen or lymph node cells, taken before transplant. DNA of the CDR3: TGTGCCAGCGGACAATGGACAGGGATGAATGAAAAACTGTTTTTT. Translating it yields CASGQWTGMNEKLFF.